Listed here are 5 T cell receptor beta chains from one sample, sequenced in a study of PD-L1 blockade in urothelial cancer. Sample time point: peripheral blood 6 weeks after treatment start. Assay: immunoSEQ multiplex PCR; the TCRdb copy retains only in-frame clones and omits some. Of tens of thousands of clones in the sample, around 85% are singletons; the top ten hold more than 9%. This sample comprised PBMCs, obtained around atezolizumab (anti-PD-L1) treatment. These receptors were collected from a man in his sixties with urothelial cancer.

CDR3 nucleotides: TGTGCCAGCTCACCTGCGTATGGCGGGGAGCTGTTTTTT. It yields the protein CASSPAYGGELFF. The rearrangement joins TRBV18 to TRBJ2-2; D is unresolved. CDR3 size: 13 residues. Germline V gene sequence: CDR1 KGHSH, CDR2 LQKENI. V was pared by 3 bases and J by 7 bases, with 9 bases between. Looking up the rest from reference TRBV18 and TRBJ2-2 gives the full variable domain: NAGVMQNPRHLVRRRGQEARLRCSPMKGHSHVYWYRQLPEEGLKFMVYLQKENIIDESGMPKERFSAEFPKEGPSILRIQQVVRGDSAAYFCASSPAYGGELFFGEGSRLTVL.

This rearrangement joins TRBV6-4 to TRBJ2-3; TRBD1 aligns across 7 bases. The CDR3 runs 15 residues. CDR1 and CDR2 (germline): MRHNA, SNTAGT. V lost 3 bases and J lost 2; bases outside the gene matches: 5. CDR3 sequence reads: CASSDTTGHTDTQYF. DNA for the CDR3: TGTGCCAGCAGTGATACGACAGGGCACACAGATACGCAGTATTTT.

This chain joins TRBV2 and TRBJ1-2, with D perhaps TRBD1 (6 bases). The CDR3 totals 13 residues. The ends were cut back, 3 bases at V and 6 bases at J, with 11 bases in the middle. Per the germline V gene, CDR1 is SNHLY and CDR2 is FYNNEI. DNA for the CDR3: TGTGCCAGCAGTGAGTGGGCAGGGGATGGCTACACCTTC. It specifies CASSEWAGDGYTF.

This clone has just one count. The chain couples TRBV10-3 to TRBJ2-3; D is ambiguous. CDR3 length: 15 residues. Trimming stripped 4 bases from V and 0 bases from J, with 11 bases between. CDR1 and CDR2 from the germline V gene are ENHRY and SYGVKD. CDR3: CAISARQASTDTQYF. Written as DNA, the CDR3 is TGTGCCATCAGTGCTCGGCAGGCTAGCACAGATACGCAGTATTTT.

This chain connects TRBV2 to TRBJ2-7; 8 bases fit TRBD1. With 6 bases clipped from V and 0 bases from J, the junction kept 7 bases outside the gene matches. The CDR3 is made up of 15 amino acids. CDR1 and CDR2 (germline): SNHLY, FYNNEI. For the CDR3, the DNA is TGTGCCAGCAGGGTAGGACAGGGATACTCCTACGAGCAGTACTTC. Its protein product is CASRVGQGYSYEQYF. The variable domain in full, with the rest retrieved from reference TRBV2 and TRBJ2-7, is EPEVTQTPSHQVTQMGQEVILRCVPISNHLYFYWYRQILGQKVEFLVSFYNNEISEKSEIFDDQFSVERPDGSNFTLKIRSTKLEDSAMYFCASRVGQGYSYEQYFGPGTRLTVT.